This T cell receptor (beta chain) originates from a study of CD8+CD57+ T cells in acquired aplastic anemia. Individuals selected for sequencing had exhibited CD8+CD57+ cell expansion on flow cytometry. Severe acquired aplastic anemia was present in all patients. Profiling of TCR beta VDJ combinations and CDR3 sequences used genomic DNA as template. TCRdb reprocessed the reads with MiXCR, giving one entry per CDR3 protein. The repertoire holds a few hundred thousand distinct CDR3 sequences, less than 35% seen once, with approximately 0.82% in the top ten. General study points: The study found no significant CD8+ Simpson's diversity difference between patients and controls. It was found that some 31 CD8+ CDR3 sequences were shared between patients and controls.

About this clonotype: Its antigen is not identified.

The CDR3 is 13 residues long. V lost 8 bases and J 4 bases, leaving 14 bases between the germline ends. Germline CDR1 is SGHDN and CDR2 is FVKESK. V usage is TRBV14 and J usage is TRBJ1-1; the D gene is possibly TRBD1 (6 bases). Input material: sorted CD4+, CD8+, or CD8+CD57+ T cells (not recorded which) from PBMCs. This receptor was obtained from a human donor with aplastic anemia. The chain's CDR3 is CASGLRGGTEAFF. The CDR3, as DNA: TGTGCCAGCGGCCTTCGAGGGGGCACTGAAGCTTTCTTT.